These 16 T cell receptor beta chains originate from one sample sequenced in a study of T cell changes during pregnancy in multiple sclerosis. Some clones are missing from TCRdb's copy, which holds only in-frame ones; the method was immunoSEQ multiplex PCR. The sample holds about 100,000 clones, just under 95% seen once. Specimen: peripheral blood, collected in the third trimester of pregnancy. The receptors come from a female donor in good health, enrolled as a control in a pregnancy study.

The V call is TRBV27, the J call TRBJ1-5; a weak D match, TRBD1 (5 bases). Germline V lookup: CDR1 MNHEY, CDR2 SMNVEV (reference sequence). V lost 6 bases and J 5 bases, leaving 11 bases between the germline ends. The CDR3 is 13 amino acids. CDR3 sequence (DNA): TGTGCCAGCAGGGGGGAGGGAGATCAGCCCCAGCATTTT. Translation gives CASRGEGDQPQHF.

This chain connects TRBV12-5 to TRBJ2-5; 9 bases are a match to TRBD1. The V gene end was trimmed by 6 bases and the J gene end by 5 bases; junction bases not matched to a gene: 7. The germline gives CDR1 LGHNT, CDR2 FRNRAP. This CDR3 has 14 residues. In DNA form, the CDR3 reads TGTGCTAGTGGGGGGGGACAGGGCCAGGAGACCCAGTACTTC. Amino acid sequence: CASGGGQGQETQYF. Full variable domain (outside the CDR3, taken from reference TRBV12-5 and TRBJ2-5): DARVTQTPRHKVTEMGQEVTMRCQPILGHNTVFWYRQTMMQGLELLAYFRNRAPLDDSGMPKDRFSAEMPDATLATLKIQPSEPRDSAVYFCASGGGQGQETQYFGPGTRLLVL.

The chain uses TRBV7-3 and TRBJ2-3, with TRBD1 as a possible D gene (6 bases). Trimming removed 5 bases at V and 6 bases at J, with 12 bases between. Germline CDR1 is SGHTA and CDR2 is FQGTGA. The CDR3 covers 13 residues. In DNA, the CDR3 is TGTGCCAGCAGCCCACAGGGTTGGGATACGCAGTATTTT. Translation gives CASSPQGWDTQYF.

In DNA form, the CDR3 reads TGTGCCAGCTACCCGGCAGGGGGCCTTTGGGAGACCCAGTACTTC. Translating it yields CASYPAGGLWETQYF. The gene calls are TRBV5-6 and TRBJ2-5; 8 bases line up with TRBD1. This CDR3 region has 15 residues. The junction had 13 bases not matched to a gene; V was cut back by 7 bases and J by 5 bases. Germline V gives CDR1 SGHDT, CDR2 YYEEEE. The full variable domain, with the rest looked up from reference TRBV5-6 and TRBJ2-5, is DAGVTQSPTHLIKTRGQQVTLRCSPKSGHDTVSWYQQALGQGPQFIFQYYEEEERQRGNFPDRFSGHQFPNYSSELNVNALLLGDSALYLCASYPAGGLWETQYFGPGTRLLVL.

A note on this clone: Other DNA sequences within the sample encode an identical CDR3. The chain carries TRBV9 and TRBJ1-6, with TRBD1 matching over 9 bases. This CDR3 spans 16 amino acids. Germline-derived CDR1 and CDR2 are SGDLS and YYNGEE. V lost 3 bases and J lost 7; bases outside the gene matches: 8. This CDR3 is CASSGRWTGVNSPLHF. In DNA form, the CDR3 reads TGTGCCAGCAGCGGGAGGTGGACAGGGGTCAATTCACCCCTCCACTTT.

The chain employs TRBV19 and TRBJ1-1; 8 bases fit TRBD1. With V trimmed by 6 bases and J by 2 bases, 11 bases remained unmatched. CDR3 length: 16 amino acids. Germline V lookup: CDR1 LNHDA, CDR2 SQIVND (reference sequence). CDR3 DNA: TGTGCCAGTAGGGTCCTTCAGGGGGCCCTCAACACTGAAGCTTTCTTT. It yields the protein CASRVLQGALNTEAFF.

CDR3 region: CASSQSQGSYEQYF. CDR3 in DNA: TGTGCCAGCAGCCAATCACAGGGTTCCTACGAGCAGTACTTC. This chain connects TRBV9 to TRBJ2-7, with a weak D call TRBD1 (6 bases). Trimming left V 4 bases short and J 1 base short, with 12 bases between. CDR3 length equals 14 residues. CDR1 and CDR2 (germline): SGDLS, YYNGEE.

V gene TRBV11-2 combines with J gene TRBJ2-5; no clear D. Germline V lookup: CDR1 SGHAT, CDR2 FQNNGV. CDR3 length: 13 residues. V lost 0 bases and J lost 4, with 6 bases in between. The CDR3 nucleotides read TGTGCCAGCAGCTTAGATCCGGGAGAGACCCAGTACTTC. Protein: CASSLDPGETQYF.

This chain links TRBV7-2 with TRBJ1-1; TRBD1 matches at 7 bases. CDR1 is SGHTA and CDR2 is FQGNSA in the germline V gene. V shed 4 bases, J shed 12 bases, and the junction held 11 bases outside the gene matches. There are 13 residues in the CDR3. CDR3 nucleotide sequence: TGTGCCAGCAGCTCCGGGACAGTGTTTGTAACTTTCTTT. Protein: CASSSGTVFVTFF. The variable domain in full, completed from reference TRBV7-2 and TRBJ1-1, reads GAGVSQSPSNKVTEKGKDVELRCDPISGHTALYWYRQSLGQGLEFLIYFQGNSAPDKSGLPSDRFSAERTGGSVSTLTIQRTQQEDSAVYLCASSSGTVFVTFFGQGTRLTVV.

The CDR3, as DNA: TGTGCCAGCAGCTCTGAGACAGGGGCGTACGAGCAGTACTTC. Its protein is CASSSETGAYEQYF. The rearrangement links TRBV7-2 to TRBJ2-7; 8 bases fit TRBD1. The CDR3 is 14 amino acids. In germline, CDR1 is SGHTA, CDR2 FQGNSA. With 4 bases clipped from V and 4 bases from J, the junction kept 6 bases outside the gene matches. Based on the CDR3 plus reference TRBV7-2 and TRBJ2-7, the full variable domain is GAGVSQSPSNKVTEKGKDVELRCDPISGHTALYWYRQSLGQGLEFLIYFQGNSAPDKSGLPSDRFSAERTGGSVSTLTIQRTQQEDSAVYLCASSSETGAYEQYFGPGTRLTVT.

Details on this clone: Sequence at one end of the junction differs from germline and may be a read error. Other nucleotide sequences from this sample produce the same CDR3. The chain joins TRBV30 to TRBJ1-5; 8 bases align to TRBD1. The CDR3 contains 15 residues. Germline values: CDR1 GTSNPN, CDR2 SVGIG (reference sequence). DNA of the CDR3: TGTGCCTGGAGTAGAGGACAGGGAGGCAATCAGCCTCAGCATTTT. The encoded protein is CAWSRGQGGNQPQHF.

The J gene is TRBJ2-4, the V gene TRBV2; D perhaps matches TRBD1 (5 bases). There are 14 residues in the CDR3. Germline V CDR1 and CDR2: SNHLY, FYNNEI. Deletions cut 5 bases from V and 2 bases from J, with 10 bases between. The CDR3 region is CASSSGISKNIQYF. The DNA of the CDR3 is TGTGCCAGCAGTTCAGGGATTTCCAAAAACATTCAGTACTTC.

The V gene is TRBV27, the J gene TRBJ2-7, with a possible D match to TRBD2 (7 bases). V shed 8 bases and J shed 7 bases, with 27 bases lying between them. The length of the CDR3 is 16 residues. In germline, CDR1 is MNHEY, CDR2 SMNVEV (reference sequence). CDR3 protein: CASSPWEGSGVREQYF. The CDR3 DNA follows: TGTGCCAGCTCACCTTGGGAGGGGTCAGGGGTTCGGGAGCAGTACTTC.

The V gene is TRBV5-1, the J gene TRBJ2-7, with a weak D call TRBD2 (5 bases). CDR3 length: 14 amino acids. Trimming stripped 2 bases from V and 0 bases from J, with 9 bases between. Germline CDR1 and CDR2: SGHRS and YFSETQ. DNA of the CDR3: TGCGCCAGCAGCTTTGACGGACTCTCCTACGAGCAGTACTTC. As protein: CASSFDGLSYEQYF.

CDR3 in DNA: TGTGCCAGCAGCTTGGCCTCGACAGGGGGCGAGACCCAGTACTTC. Amino acid sequence: CASSLASTGGETQYF. V usage is TRBV5-4 and J usage is TRBJ2-5, with TRBD1 matching 10 bases. This CDR3 region has 15 residues. Per germline, CDR1 SGHNT and CDR2 YYREEE (reference sequence). V lost 0 bases to trimming and J lost 5 bases; unmatched junction nucleotides: 4.

In its sample, this clone was seen once. The V and J genes are TRBV7-6 and TRBJ2-1; TRBD2 aligns across 7 bases. With 4 bases clipped from V and 5 bases from J, the junction kept 11 bases outside the gene matches. From germline, CDR1 is SGHVS and CDR2 FNYEAQ. The CDR3 is 16 amino acids. Written as DNA, the CDR3 is TGTGCCAGCAGCTATACCAGCGGGGAGGGCCACAATGAGCAGTTCTTC. Amino acids: CASSYTSGEGHNEQFF.